This TCR beta chain was recovered during a study of OX40 agonist ivuxolimab in advanced cancers. Study outcomes and limitations: Both blood CD4+ and CD8+ T cells showed clonal growth by week 6 at 0.1 to 3.0 mg/kg.

As for this clone: The antigen is undetermined.

Germline V gene lookup returns CDR1 MDHEN and CDR2 SYDVKM. CDR3 length equals 12 residues. V was pared by 8 bases and J by 2 bases, with 2 bases of the junction left unmatched. The assay was immunoSEQ multiplex PCR, and TCRdb's table has in-frame clones only and misses some. The sample contains roughly 70,000 clones, 65% to 90% of which appear only once. The receptor was isolated from an adult with an advanced solid tumor such as melanoma, head and neck, liver or kidney cancer. The chain links TRBV28 to TRBJ1-2, with TRBD1 matching 7 bases. This specimen was CD4+ or CD8+ T cells sorted from blood, taken in a trial of the OX40 agonist ivuxolimab. CDR3 region: CASLQGNYGYTF. The CDR3 coding sequence is TGTGCCAGCCTACAGGGGAACTATGGCTACACCTTC.